A single sample is the source of the 27 T cell receptor beta chains below, sequenced in a study of identifying expanded T cells in peripheral blood. Assay: immunoSEQ multiplex PCR; the TCRdb copy retains only in-frame clones and omits some. The sample includes 97,000 or so clones, approximately 89% of them seen just once. Sample: blood. These receptors originate from a person between 18 and 69 years old in good health.

The V gene is TRBV15, the J gene TRBJ1-2; 10 bases agree with TRBD1. The germline CDR1 and CDR2 sequences are LNHNV and YYDKDF (reference sequence). Trimming removed 0 bases from V and 5 bases from J; junction bases left unmatched: 6. The CDR3 covers 16 residues. The CDR3 DNA reads TGTGCCACCAGCAGAGAAGACAGGGGGCTTTTGTATGGCTACACCTTC. Translation: CATSREDRGLLYGYTF.

The V gene is TRBV9, the J gene TRBJ1-6; D unclear. CDR1 and CDR2 (germline): SGDLS, YYNGEE. The CDR3 length is 15 residues. V was pared by 7 bases and J by 0 bases, with 11 bases between. The chain's CDR3 is CASGRTSSYNSPLHF. The CDR3, as DNA: TGTGCCAGCGGACGGACGAGCTCCTATAATTCACCCCTCCACTTT.

The rearrangement joins TRBV4-3 to TRBJ1-2, with D possibly matching TRBD1 (6 bases). Germline CDR1 is LGHNA and CDR2 is YSLEER. The V gene lost 1 base and the J gene lost 5 bases, with 11 bases spanning the gap. This CDR3 has 14 amino acids. Written as DNA, the CDR3 is TGCGCCAGCAGCCAAGCTACAGGGACGTATGGCTACACCTTC. Translation gives CASSQATGTYGYTF.

The chain is built from TRBV2 and TRBJ2-1; weak D call: TRBD2 (5 bases). CDR3 length: 13 amino acids. V was pared by 5 bases and J by 7 bases, with 12 bases between. CDR1 is SNHLY, CDR2 FYNNEI, per germline. CDR3 protein: CASSRTLPNEQFF. The CDR3 DNA is TGTGCCAGCAGTCGGACTTTACCTAATGAGCAGTTCTTC.

V usage is TRBV30 and J usage is TRBJ2-2; 7 bases agree with TRBD1. CDR1 is GTSNPN, CDR2 SVGIG, per germline (reference sequence). V dropped 4 bases and J dropped 0; count of bases not matched to a gene: 11. This CDR3 contains 17 residues. The CDR3 DNA reads TGTGCCTGGAATCGGGACAGAATAAACGCGAACACCGGGGAGCTGTTTTTT. Residues: CAWNRDRINANTGELFF.

This chain connects TRBV21-1 to TRBJ1-3. TRBV21-1 is listed as a pseudogene. This CDR3 is built from 16 residues. The CDR3 DNA sequence: TGTGCCAGCAGTAAGGCTCTACAACACGCACGAAACACCATATATTTT. It translates to CASSKALQHARNTIYF.

The rearrangement uses TRBV5-1 and TRBJ2-2, with 8 bases that match TRBD2. The CDR3 contains 17 residues. Germline V lookup: CDR1 SGHRS, CDR2 YFSETQ. V shed 4 bases and J 6 bases; nucleotides not matched to a gene: 14. The chain's CDR3 is CASSPQARLAGPGELFF. In DNA form, the CDR3 reads TGCGCCAGCAGCCCCCAGGCGCGGCTAGCGGGCCCCGGGGAGCTGTTTTTT.

The chain is built from TRBV18 and TRBJ1-4; no clear D. CDR3 size: 13 residues. Trimming removed 4 bases at V and 8 bases at J, with 11 bases between. In germline, CDR1 is KGHSH, CDR2 LQKENI. The DNA of the CDR3 is TGTGCCAGCTCACAGGAACAGCGCGAAAAACTGTTTTTT. Translated: CASSQEQREKLFF.

J is TRBJ1-1 and V is TRBV27, with TRBD1 identical over 7 bases. The CDR3 loop spans 13 amino acids. The junction had 11 bases not matched to a gene; V was cut back by 6 bases and J by 10 bases. Germline-derived CDR1 and CDR2 are MNHEY and SMNVEV (reference sequence). CDR3 in DNA: TGTGCCAGCAGAATAACAGGGGTCAGGGGAGCTTTCTTT. The encoded protein is CASRITGVRGAFF.

The chain is built from TRBV19 and TRBJ1-3, with D hard to call. Germline CDR1 and CDR2: LNHDA and SQIVND (reference sequence). With 5 bases removed from V and 0 bases from J, the gap between germline ends came to 8 bases. The CDR3 has 14 residues. The CDR3 nucleotides are TGTGCCAGTAGTCAACAAATCTCTGGAAACACCATATATTTT. Translating it yields CASSQQISGNTIYF.

Written as DNA, the CDR3 is TGCGCCAGCAGCCACCCTAGCGTCGATGAGCAGTTCTTC. Protein: CASSHPSVDEQFF. The V and J genes are TRBV4-1 and TRBJ2-1; D may be TRBD2 (6 bases). The germline gives CDR1 MGHRA, CDR2 YSYEKL. The CDR3 runs to 13 residues. V lost 3 bases and J lost 8, with 11 bases in between.

This clone was seen only once. The J gene is TRBJ2-3, the V gene TRBV4-1; 9 bases are shared with TRBD2. Germline V gene sequence: CDR1 MGHRA, CDR2 YSYEKL. This CDR3 comprises 17 residues. The junction had 8 bases not matched to a gene; V was cut back by 3 bases and J by 1 base. For the CDR3, the DNA is TGCGCCAGCAGCCAGCTACCCTTAGCGGGGGGCACAGATACGCAGTATTTT. Protein: CASSQLPLAGGTDTQYF.

This clone came up once. The chain has TRBV4-3 and TRBJ1-6, with 7 bases aligning to TRBD1. The V segment lost 4 bases and the J segment 9 bases; nucleotides outside the gene matches: 15. Germline lookup yields CDR1 LGHNA and CDR2 YSLEER. The CDR3 extends over 17 amino acids. CDR3 loop: CASSPKKDGTETSPLHF. Written as DNA, the CDR3 is TGCGCCAGCAGCCCCAAGAAGGACGGGACAGAAACTTCACCCCTCCACTTT.

The chain is built from TRBV11-2 and TRBJ2-7, with D uncertain. V lost 5 bases and J 2 bases, leaving 16 bases between the germline ends. The CDR3 runs 15 residues. Germline assignment: CDR1 SGHAT and CDR2 FQNNGV. The CDR3 loop is CASSHGSHHAYEQYF. CDR3 nucleotides: TGTGCCAGCAGCCACGGATCACATCACGCCTACGAGCAGTACTTC.

The rearrangement joins TRBV28 to TRBJ2-1; 8 bases fit TRBD2. The CDR3 spans 15 residues. Trimming at V came to 6 bases and at J to 0 bases, leaving 4 bases not matched to a gene. Germline V lookup: CDR1 MDHEN, CDR2 SYDVKM. This CDR3 is CASRRLASSYNEQFF. The CDR3 DNA follows: TGTGCCAGCAGACGACTAGCGAGCTCCTACAATGAGCAGTTCTTC.

On this clone itself: The sample holds other DNA sequences that translate to the same CDR3. V gene TRBV29-1 combines with J gene TRBJ1-3, with 8 nucleotides matching TRBD1. CDR1 is SQVTM, CDR2 ANQGSEA, per germline. V lost 5 bases and J lost 8; bases outside the gene matches: 11. The CDR3 runs to 14 residues. CDR3 residues: CSVTRTGGMDTIYF. The DNA of the CDR3 is TGCAGCGTTACACGAACAGGGGGAATGGACACCATATATTTT.

This chain links TRBV5-1 with TRBJ2-3; D may be TRBD1 (5 bases). The germline CDR1 and CDR2 sequences are SGHRS and YFSETQ. The CDR3 length is 15 residues. Trimming took 1 base from V and 0 from J, leaving 9 bases between them. The CDR3 region is CASSLWGESTDTQYF. The DNA for the CDR3 is TGCGCCAGCAGCTTGTGGGGCGAGAGCACAGATACGCAGTATTTT.

This chain joins TRBV6-1 and TRBJ2-7, with TRBD1 matching 9 bases. The CDR3 is made up of 13 amino acids. The V gene's germline CDR1 is MNHNS and CDR2 SASEGT. V was clipped by 11 bases and J by 5 bases; unmatched bases: 10. In DNA, the CDR3 is TGTGCCGGAAGGACAGGGGTTAGCCACGAGCAGTACTTC. It specifies CAGRTGVSHEQYF.

Only one count was recorded for this clone. This sequence joins TRBV18 and TRBJ1-1, with TRBD1 as a possible D gene (6 bases). CDR1 is KGHSH, CDR2 LQKENI, per germline. CDR3 size: 15 residues. The V and J ends lost 1 base and 1 base respectively, with 10 bases between them. The DNA of the CDR3 is TGTGCCAGCTCACCACTTTCGGGGGCGAACACTGAAGCTTTCTTT. Its protein is CASSPLSGANTEAFF.

The chain employs TRBV7-7 and TRBJ2-2; D not resolved. Per germline, CDR1 SSHAT and CDR2 FNYEAQ (reference sequence). V was shortened by 5 bases and J by 7 bases, with 8 bases between the two germline ends. CDR3 length: 12 residues. The DNA of the CDR3 is TGTGCCAGCAGCCCCGATTTCGGGGAGCTGTTTTTT. It specifies CASSPDFGELFF.

The chain links TRBV11-3 to TRBJ2-1; D is undetermined. This CDR3 comprises 14 residues. The germline V and J ends were trimmed by 1 base and 8 bases, with 12 bases remaining between them. Germline assignment: CDR1 SGHNT and CDR2 YENEEA. CDR3 DNA sequence: TGTGCCAGCAGCTTAGGGCCGGGCAAAGATGAGCAGTTCTTC. Its protein product is CASSLGPGKDEQFF.

The V and J genes are TRBV9 and TRBJ1-2; D might be TRBD1 (6 bases). V lost 4 bases, J lost 3 bases, and 19 bases lay in between. Germline V lookup: CDR1 SGDLS, CDR2 YYNGEE. This CDR3 is built from 16 residues. The CDR3 DNA reads TGTGCCAGCAGCCCTCAGGGGACCCCGGGCCACTATGGCTACACCTTC. It translates to CASSPQGTPGHYGYTF.

V usage is TRBV2 and J usage is TRBJ2-5, with D perhaps matching TRBD2 (6 bases). This CDR3 has 14 amino acids. Germline-derived CDR1 and CDR2 are SNHLY and FYNNEI. V was trimmed by 2 bases and J by 5 bases, leaving 12 bases between them. CDR3 residues: CASSEFGGSETQYF. Here the CDR3 DNA reads TGTGCCAGCAGTGAATTTGGGGGGTCGGAGACCCAGTACTTC.

This clone occurred a few times. This chain joins TRBV4-1 and TRBJ1-4; 7 bases match TRBD1. The CDR3 consists of 19 residues. J lost 7 bases, V lost 1 base, and 18 bases had no gene match. Germline lookup yields CDR1 MGHRA and CDR2 YSYEKL. CDR3: CASSQVGYTGATGGEKLFF. CDR3 nucleotide sequence: TGCGCCAGCAGCCAAGTAGGATATACAGGGGCAACGGGTGGTGAAAAACTGTTTTTT.

This clone was counted only a few times. J is TRBJ2-1 and V is TRBV5-1, with a tentative D call TRBD1 (6 bases). Per germline, CDR1 SGHRS and CDR2 YFSETQ. The CDR3 totals 13 residues. V lost 0 bases to trimming and J lost 6 bases, with 7 bases between them. CDR3: CASSLAGVNEQFF. The CDR3 DNA reads as TGCGCCAGCAGCTTGGCAGGGGTCAATGAGCAGTTCTTC. Supplemented by reference TRBV5-1 and TRBJ2-1, the full variable domain reads KAGVTQTPRYLIKTRGQQVTLSCSPISGHRSVSWYQQTPGQGLQFLFEYFSETQRNKGNFPGRFSGRQFSNSRSEMNVSTLELGDSALYLCASSLAGVNEQFFGPGTRLTVL.

The V and J genes are TRBV6-6 and TRBJ1-3; the D is unclear. The germline V gene has CDR1 MNHNY and CDR2 SVGAGI (reference sequence). The CDR3 sequence is 14 residues long. V was clipped by 3 bases and J by 0 bases, with 6 bases between them. The CDR3 reads CASSYSVSGNTIYF. DNA for the CDR3: TGTGCCAGCAGTTATAGTGTCTCTGGAAACACCATATATTTT.

V and J are TRBV7-8 and TRBJ2-7; D might be TRBD2 (6 bases). CDR1 SGHVS and CDR2 FQNEAQ come from the germline V gene. The CDR3 has 14 amino acids. Trimming removed 5 bases at V and 1 base at J, with 12 bases between. As DNA, the CDR3 is TGTGCCAGCAGCCGCGGGACGGGTTCCTACGAGCAGTACTTC. Translation gives CASSRGTGSYEQYF.